This TCR beta chain was recovered during a study of blood T cells in healthy people across ages. Combining a sample-barcoded 5' primer with a J-beta primer mix, a second PCR ran for 7 to 11 cycles. Via MiXCR, TCRdb re-called the 5' RACE reads, giving one row per CDR3 protein. The sample lists fewer than 650,000 distinct CDR3 sequences, 27% occurring once. This sample also belongs to another study, concerning T cells of mothers and their children.

This receptor was taken from a boy younger than 10 in good health. The sample taken for sequencing was blood.

The CDR3 is CASSSMGGLRTEYF. CDR3 DNA: TGTGCCAGCAGCTCAATGGGGGGTCTTCGAACCGAGTACTTC. The rearrangement joins TRBV7-2 to TRBJ2-5; D possibly corresponds to TRBD2 (6 bases). Germline values: CDR1 SGHTA, CDR2 FQGNSA. Trimming cost V 4 bases and J 12 bases, with 21 bases left between them. The CDR3 length is 14 residues. The variable domain in full, completed from reference TRBV7-2 and TRBJ2-5, reads GAGVSQSPSNKVTEKGKDVELRCDPISGHTALYWYRQSLGQGLEFLIYFQGNSAPDKSGLPSDRFSAERTGGSVSTLTIQRTQQEDSAVYLCASSSMGGLRTEYFGPGTRLLVL.